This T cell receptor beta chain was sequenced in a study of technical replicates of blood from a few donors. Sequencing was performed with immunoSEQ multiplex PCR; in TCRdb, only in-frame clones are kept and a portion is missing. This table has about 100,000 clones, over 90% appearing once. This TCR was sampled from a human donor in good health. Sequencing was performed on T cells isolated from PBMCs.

Here the CDR3 DNA reads TGTGCCAGCAGTGAACGGGGGGCGTCTCGGTACGAGCAGTACTTC. Translation gives CASSERGASRYEQYF. The V and J genes are TRBV6-1 and TRBJ2-7; a possible D gene is TRBD2 (7 bases). Trimming stripped 2 bases from V and 4 bases from J, with 15 bases between. The CDR3 is 15 amino acids. Germline lookup yields CDR1 MNHNS and CDR2 SASEGT.